The 10 T cell receptor beta chains below come from one sample, sequenced in a study of blood T cell repertoires in COVID-19 (dated by TCRdb to about 2020). The library relied on the immunoSEQ multiplex PCR assay. TCRdb took over this immuneACCESS table, retaining in-frame rearrangements with V and J assigned. Such tables are incomplete; in checked studies, under half of the missing clones stem from an unresolved V gene, and the remainder is unexplained. Across this sample there are approximately 65,000 clones, with approximately 80% seen only once. The ten largest clonotypes hold 3% to 4.5% of the sample. The sequenced sample consisted of PBMCs or T cells enriched from blood (not recorded which). These receptors were collected from a woman aged 40 to 50 with acute COVID-19.

This clone was counted ten times or more. The chain is built from TRBV5-1 and TRBJ2-7; TRBD1 matches 7 bases. V lost 2 bases to trimming and J lost 2 bases; unmatched junction nucleotides: 4. The CDR3 runs to 14 residues. The germline CDR1 and CDR2 sequences are SGHRS and YFSETQ. The CDR3 region has the DNA TGCGCCAGCAGCTTAACAGGGGCGGCCTACGAGCAGTACGTC. The encoded protein is CASSLTGAAYEQYV.

This chain uses TRBV9 with TRBJ2-2, with a weak D call TRBD2 (6 bases). The CDR3 contains 15 residues. V gave up 0 bases and J gave up 5 bases, with 11 bases separating them. Per the germline V gene, CDR1 is SGDLS and CDR2 is YYNGEE. CDR3 bases: TGTGCCAGCAGCGTAGTCGATGGGGGGACCGGGGAGCTGTTTTTT. Encoded protein: CASSVVDGGTGELFF.

This chain joins TRBV9 and TRBJ2-1; 16 nucleotides agree with TRBD2. Germline CDR1 is SGDLS and CDR2 is YYNGEE. There are 18 residues in the CDR3. After removal of 4 bases from V and 0 bases from J, the junction contained 4 bases not matched to a gene. Here the CDR3 reads CASSTGLAGGSSYNEQFF. The CDR3 nucleotides are TGTGCCAGCAGCACGGGACTAGCGGGAGGGAGCTCCTACAATGAGCAGTTCTTC.

The chain uses TRBV9 and TRBJ2-3; 8 nucleotides agree with TRBD2. The CDR3 spans 14 residues. Germline V lookup: CDR1 SGDLS, CDR2 YYNGEE. V was clipped by 2 bases and J by 6 bases; unmatched bases: 5. CDR3 sequence: CASSVAGGLDTQYF. The CDR3 coding sequence is TGTGCCAGCAGCGTGGCGGGAGGATTGGATACGCAGTATTTT.

V and J are TRBV14 and TRBJ2-1, with TRBD1 as a possible D gene (5 bases). This CDR3 is built from 11 residues. The germline V gene has CDR1 SGHDN and CDR2 FVKESK. V lost 1 base, J lost 16 bases, and 11 bases lay in between. Here the CDR3 DNA reads TGTGCCAGCAGCCAAGCAGGGCAGTTCTTCTTC. As protein: CASSQAGQFFF. Looking up the rest from reference TRBV14 and TRBJ2-1 gives the full variable domain: EAGVTQFPSHSVIEKGQTVTLRCDPISGHDNLYWYRRVMGKEIKFLLHFVKESKQDESGMPNNRFLAERTGGTYSTLKVQPAELEDSGVYFCASSQAGQFFFGPGTRLTVL.

In its sample, this clone is medium-sized. The chain employs TRBV7-9 and TRBJ2-7; perhaps TRBD1 as D (6 bases). Germline CDR1 and CDR2: SEHNR and FQNEAQ (reference sequence). V lost 2 bases to trimming and J lost 3 bases, with 14 bases between them. CDR3 size: 15 residues. CDR3 bases: TGTGCCAGCAGCTTATATGGGCAGGGGAGCTACGAGCAGTACGTC. Translation: CASSLYGQGSYEQYV.

The V call is TRBV4-1, the J call TRBJ2-3; maybe TRBD2 (7 bases). V lost 8 bases to trimming and J lost 3 bases, with 18 bases between them. This CDR3 contains 15 residues. Germline CDR1 and CDR2: MGHRA and YSYEKL. The CDR3 is CASSWGGAETDTQYF. The CDR3 coding sequence is TGCGCCAGCTCTTGGGGGGGGGCCGAGACAGATACGCAGTATTTT.

This chain joins TRBV28 and TRBJ2-7, with TRBD1 identical over 8 bases. V lost 11 bases, J lost 3 bases, and 6 bases stayed unmatched. The CDR3 is 12 residues long. The germline V gene has CDR1 MDHEN and CDR2 SYDVKM. CDR3 sequence reads: CAGDRSYYEQYF. Written as DNA, the CDR3 is TGTGCCGGGGACAGGTCCTACTACGAGCAGTACTTC. Using reference TRBV28 and TRBJ2-7 for the parts outside the CDR3, the full variable domain is DVKVTQSSRYLVKRTGEKVFLECVQDMDHENMFWYRQDPGLGLRLIYFSYDVKMKEKGDIPEGYSVSREKKERFSLILESASTNQTSMYLCAGDRSYYEQYFGPGTRLTVT.

This chain connects TRBV6-1 to TRBJ1-2; 7 bases are a match to TRBD1. The CDR3 sequence is 15 residues long. Germline CDR1 is MNHNS and CDR2 is SASEGT. V was clipped by 1 base and J by 8 bases; unmatched bases: 10. CDR3 DNA: TGTGCCAGCAGTGAAGACGTGACAGGGTTTAGGGGCTACACCTTC. Translation: CASSEDVTGFRGYTF.

The CDR3 loop is CASFRTGGNEKLFF. The CDR3 coding sequence is TGTGCCAGCTTCCGGACAGGGGGTAATGAAAAACTGTTTTTT. The chain recombines TRBV7-9 with TRBJ1-4; 10 nucleotides agree with TRBD1. The length of the CDR3 is 14 residues. V dropped 8 bases and J dropped 4; count of bases not matched to a gene: 4. Germline V gives CDR1 SEHNR, CDR2 FQNEAQ (reference sequence).